This TCR beta chain appears in the sequencing data of a study of OX40 agonist ivuxolimab in advanced cancers. Study overall: Dose-escalation subjects each had hepatocellular carcinoma, melanoma, renal cell or head and neck cancer. Whole-study findings and limits: Compared with CD4+, CD8+ T cells on average had more expanded clones. In the expanded peripheral T cells, antigen specificity was never determined.

Comment on this clone: Its antigen is as yet unknown.

The CDR3 runs to 17 residues. The germline V gene encodes CDR1 SGHNT and CDR2 YYREEE (reference sequence). V was pared by 0 bases and J by 4 bases, with 13 bases of the junction left unmatched. The table came from immunoSEQ multiplex PCR; TCRdb's copy has only in-frame clones and leaves some out. The repertoire holds 65,000 to 75,000 clones, with about 87% as singletons. Sequencing was performed on CD4+ or CD8+ T cells sorted from blood, taken in a trial of the OX40 agonist ivuxolimab. The chain carries TRBV5-4 and TRBJ2-7; 7 bases fit TRBD2. This receptor was taken from an adult with an advanced solid tumor such as melanoma, head and neck, liver or kidney cancer. In nucleotides, the CDR3 is TGTGCCAGCAGCTTGGAACCAACCGGGCCGCGGGGGTACGAGCAGTACTTC. This gives the protein CASSLEPTGPRGYEQYF.